The present entry profiles one T cell receptor (beta chain) with its context. What antigen it recognizes has not been identified. Base qualities are not recorded, but no much larger clone differs from it by a single base. This sample was included in a study of cytomegalovirus exposure and HLA in healthy donors (dated by TCRdb to the late 2010s). About the full investigation: A later analysis indicated that the 120 or so validation repertoires were generated on the platform also employed for the approximately 690 repertoires of the first cohort. The study aimed to test whether cataloging public T cell receptors could reveal signatures of past pathogen exposure. The study combined high-throughput TCR immunosequencing, statistical association of individual TCRs with disease status, and machine learning to predict cytomegalovirus infection status. In addition to the first cohort of 666 subjects, a separate validation cohort of under 150 different subjects was used. Paper-wide results and their limitations: In both the original and validation cohorts, the classifier was reported to diagnose cytomegalovirus status with high specificity and sensitivity. In a later analysis, TCRs clustered in the first cohort were found to also tend to co-occur in the 120 or so validation repertoires, with 94% of cluster scores above 0. Most TCR sequences were observed very rarely across donors, whereas some public TCRs were present in many individuals. A total of 150 or so TCR beta chains were listed by the study as associated with cytomegalovirus. The authors suggested that the approach could potentially be extended to other disease states and immunological phenotypes. The validation cohort had no HLA typing available for a later analysis, so co-occurrence within that cohort was assessed over all 130 or so repertoires. In vitro tests confirmed that a few of the cytomegalovirus-associated TCR beta chains recognize cytomegalovirus antigens.

Trimming costs V 0 bases and J 10 bases, and their ends lie 13 bases apart. Counted from cysteine to phenylalanine, this CDR3 has 13 amino acids. This entry keeps only the CDR3 DNA: 39 bases, framed from base 1. CDR1 KGHSH and CDR2 LQKENI are derived from the germline V gene. The receptor library was made with the immunoSEQ multiplex PCR assay. Processing in the source paper ran as follows. To diagnose cytomegalovirus status from the catalog of TCR beta chain sequences, a statistical classification framework was built. Held by TCRdb, this immuneACCESS table contains in-frame sequences only and omits some clones. Under half of the omission traces to an unresolved V gene where checked; the cause of the rest is unknown. That table gives V, J and clone size, and the DNA gave D and trimming. The sample table records under 250,000 clones; about 93% of these occur just once. Jointly, the top ten make up around 1.1% of the sample.

The donors belonged to the validation cohort of over a hundred subjects, which was separate from the approximately 610-subject first cohort. Sequenced material: PBMCs. The chain was built from TRBV18 and TRBJ2-7; the D gene is possibly TRBD1, with 5 bases matching. This TCR derives from a woman under 30 in good health and CMV-seronegative. The CDR3 has the sequence CASSPPSGSEQYF. The bases are TGTGCCAGCTCACCACCATCAGGGTCGGAACAGTACTTC.